Below, one T cell receptor (beta chain) is given with its context. What it recognizes is unknown. Researchers tagged individual cDNA molecules with unique molecular identifiers. TCRdb re-analysed the 5' RACE reads in MiXCR, keeping a single row per CDR3 protein. The table shows 70,000 or so distinct CDR3 sequences, with 12% occurring only once. The source of the sample is a study of early T cells in non-severe SARS-CoV-2 infection. Study-level information: Alpha and beta chains were unpaired, from unsorted whole-blood bulk RNA.

This CDR3 comprises 14 residues. V dropped 0 bases and J dropped 8 bases, with 14 bases sitting between them. CDR1 SGHRS and CDR2 YFSETQ come from the germline V gene. Notes on the study in general: VDJdb-based matching was biased toward anti-spike CD8 responses and missed private and CD4 specificities.

The chain combines TRBV5-1 with TRBJ1-2; possibly TRBD1 for D (6 bases). The sample comprised whole blood. The source is an adult who was a healthcare worker with PCR-confirmed SARS-CoV-2 infection or an uninfected control (not recorded which). The DNA for the CDR3 is TGCGCCAGCAGCTTGGACGGGGGGCCGGGAGGCTACACCTTC. This codes for CASSLDGGPGGYTF.